This TCR beta chain was retrieved from a study of blood T cell repertoires in COVID-19. The repertoire was sequenced with immunoSEQ multiplex PCR; TCRdb's copy has only in-frame clones and lacks some. The repertoire holds about 240,000 clones, with approximately 85% as singletons. The CDR3 spans 15 residues. Trimming left V 0 bases short and J 0 bases short, with 8 bases between. Germline V gives CDR1 SGHNT, CDR2 YYREEE (reference sequence). This clonotype originated in an elderly man with acute or convalescent COVID-19. Sequences were obtained from peripheral blood. The J gene is TRBJ2-3, the V gene TRBV5-4; the D gene is possibly TRBD1 (5 bases). CDR3 nucleotide sequence: TGTGCCAGCAGCTTGGGGGCAGGGAGCACAGATACGCAGTATTTT. Protein product: CASSLGAGSTDTQYF.